This entry lists 23 T cell receptor beta chains sequenced from one sample in a study of human T cells and chemical hapten exposure. One entry per CDR3 protein results from TCRdb running MiXCR on the RACE reads. The sample contains about 380,000 distinct CDR3 sequences, around 5.5% of which appear only once. The time point denotes: pre-sensitization, week 0. Stated treatment: therapeutic diphenylcyclopropenone sensitization with weekly scalp DPC. The specimen was whole blood, collected in connection with sensitization to the hapten diphenylcyclopropenone (DPC). The receptors here all came from a woman aged 45 to 65 with alopecia areata. Some clones in this sample may be carry-over from other donors' samples.

This chain links TRBV28 with TRBJ2-7, with D possibly TRBD2 on 5 matching bases. Germline loops: CDR1 MDHEN, CDR2 SYDVKM. Trimming cost V 0 bases and J 2 bases, with 11 bases left between them. The CDR3 has 15 amino acids. CDR3 sequence (DNA): TGTGCCAGCAGTTTATGGGGCCGGGAACCCTACGAGCAGTACTTC. Its translation: CASSLWGREPYEQYF.

As to this clonotype: A read error may explain this, as a much larger clone is one base away. The CDR3 DNA follows: TGCAGCGTTGATTGGCTGGTGCCCTATGGCTACACCTTC. Translation: CSVDWLVPYGYTF. The chain joins TRBV29-1 to TRBJ1-2; D is undetermined. Trimming left V 3 bases short and J 4 bases short, with 12 bases between. The germline V gene has CDR1 SQVTM and CDR2 ANQGSEA. The CDR3 is 13 amino acids.

V gene TRBV7-2 combines with J gene TRBJ2-6; TRBD1 matches at 7 bases. The trim removed 5 bases at V and 0 bases at J, leaving 10 bases unmatched. Germline V lookup: CDR1 SGHTA, CDR2 FQGNSA. The CDR3 consists of 18 residues. DNA of the CDR3: TGTGCCAGCAGCACAACCGGGACAGCATTCTCTGGGGCCAACGTCCTGACTTTC. Translation: CASSTTGTAFSGANVLTF.

The V and J genes are TRBV2 and TRBJ1-6; 7 bases fit TRBD1. V gave up 4 bases and J gave up 6 bases; unmatched junction bases: 6. The CDR3 consists of 15 residues. CDR1 SNHLY and CDR2 FYNNEI come from the germline V gene. Written as DNA, the CDR3 is TGTGCCAGCAGTGTTCAGGGGGGAATTAATTCACCCCTCCACTTT. Translated: CASSVQGGINSPLHF.

The V gene is TRBV14, the J gene TRBJ2-1; 13 positions agree with TRBD2. The germline V gene has CDR1 SGHDN and CDR2 FVKESK. The junction had 8 bases not matched to a gene; V was cut back by 5 bases and J by 1 base. The CDR3 contains 18 residues. As DNA, the CDR3 is TGTGCCAGCAGCTTTACTAGCGGGAGGGCCGGGTCCTACAATGAGCAGTTCTTC. As protein: CASSFTSGRAGSYNEQFF.

This clonotype was seen repeatedly, ten times or more. The gene calls are TRBV5-1 and TRBJ2-1; TRBD2 is a possible D gene (6 bases). This CDR3 has 16 amino acids. The V gene lost 4 bases and the J gene lost 0 bases, with 14 bases spanning the gap. CDR1 and CDR2 (germline): SGHRS, YFSETQ. Here the CDR3 DNA reads TGCGCCAGCAGCCTGATGGGGGGTCCCTCCTACAATGAGCAGTTCTTC. Translation: CASSLMGGPSYNEQFF.

In its sample, this clonotype was seen many times. J is TRBJ1-1 and V is TRBV12-3 or TRBV12-4, with D tentatively TRBD1 (6 bases). CDR3 length: 14 amino acids. Trimming took 7 bases from V and 1 from J, leaving 13 bases between them. This CDR3 reads CASTPRTANTEAFF. The CDR3, as DNA: TGTGCCAGCACCCCACGGACAGCGAACACTGAAGCTTTCTTT.

The rearrangement links TRBV7-9 to TRBJ1-6; D remains unclear. CDR1 and CDR2 (germline): SEHNR, FQNEAQ (reference sequence). This CDR3 has 13 residues. The ends were cut back, 7 bases at V and 7 bases at J, with 11 bases in the middle. CDR3 protein: CASTPLRNSPLHF. DNA of the CDR3: TGTGCCAGCACCCCATTACGGAATTCACCCCTCCACTTT.

The chain links TRBV2 to TRBJ1-5, with 7 nucleotides matching TRBD1. Germline V lookup: CDR1 SNHLY, CDR2 FYNNEI. Unmatched junction bases numbered 8, after V lost 6 bases and J lost 3 bases. The CDR3 is 15 residues long. This chain's CDR3 is CASRSGTVSNQPQHF. Written as DNA, the CDR3 is TGTGCCAGCAGATCCGGGACAGTCTCCAATCAGCCCCAGCATTTT.

This clonotype was detected only a few times. V and J are TRBV28 and TRBJ1-3, with D perhaps TRBD1 (5 bases). CDR3 length: 17 residues. Germline assignment: CDR1 MDHEN and CDR2 SYDVKM. V shed 1 base and J shed 1 base, with 14 bases lying between them. The CDR3 reads CASSLYRGRQSGNTIYF. The CDR3 DNA sequence: TGTGCCAGCAGTTTATATCGGGGCAGGCAGTCTGGAAACACCATATATTTT.

This sequence joins TRBV10-3 and TRBJ1-1; D remains unclear. The ends were cut back, 3 bases at V and 4 bases at J, with 9 bases in the middle. CDR1 ENHRY and CDR2 SYGVKD come from the germline V gene. There are 13 residues in the CDR3. CDR3 DNA sequence: TGTGCCATCAGTGACAGTACGGGCACTGAAGCTTTCTTT. Residues: CAISDSTGTEAFF.

The sample holds one count of this clonotype. A read error is likely here: a far larger clone is one base away. The chain employs TRBV6-5 and TRBJ2-7, with D perhaps TRBD1 (6 bases). V lost 6 bases and J lost 3, with 9 bases in between. The CDR3 is 12 residues long. Germline V CDR1 and CDR2: MNHEY, SVGAGI. The CDR3, as DNA: TGTGCCAGCAGCGGGGACAACTACGAGCAGTACTTC. Its translation: CASSGDNYEQYF.

This clonotype was detected only a few times. The V gene is TRBV5-1, the J gene TRBJ2-1; 8 nucleotides agree with TRBD2. This CDR3 region has 15 residues. Germline loops: CDR1 SGHRS, CDR2 YFSETQ. Unmatched junction bases numbered 6, after V lost 3 bases and J lost 4 bases. The CDR3 here is CASSWGTRSYNEQFF. The CDR3 DNA sequence: TGCGCCAGCAGCTGGGGGACTAGGTCTTACAATGAGCAGTTCTTC.

This clonotype was counted many times. The chain carries TRBV7-3 and TRBJ2-3; D gene unclear. The V end lost 1 base, the J end lost 2 bases, and 7 bases lay between the germline ends. Germline values: CDR1 SGHTA, CDR2 FQGTGA. This CDR3 contains 14 residues. DNA of the CDR3: TGTGCCAGCAGCTTAAGGGGATACACAGATACGCAGTATTTT. It yields the protein CASSLRGYTDTQYF.

This clonotype showed up many times. The genes are TRBV29-1 and TRBJ1-5, with TRBD1 identical over 10 bases. Germline V gene data show CDR1 as SQVTM and CDR2 as ANQGSEA. Germline trimming cut 6 bases from V and 3 bases from J; bases unmatched to any gene: 5. The CDR3 has 14 amino acids. CDR3 DNA sequence: TGCAGCGTGGGTGACAGGGGGCTCAATCAGCCCCAGCATTTT. Its protein product is CSVGDRGLNQPQHF.

At least ten counts were recorded for this clonotype. The rearrangement links TRBV28 to TRBJ2-1, with TRBD2 identical over 10 bases. V trimming: 4 bases; J trimming: 7 bases; junction bases outside the gene matches: 7. The germline gives CDR1 MDHEN, CDR2 SYDVKM. The CDR3 has 15 residues. The CDR3 protein is CASSSFAAGGNEQFF. In nucleotides, the CDR3 is TGTGCCAGCAGTTCTTTTGCAGCGGGAGGGAATGAGCAGTTCTTC.

The gene calls are TRBV7-2 and TRBJ1-2; no reliable D call. V lost 4 bases and J lost 5, with 8 bases in between. From germline, CDR1 is SGHTA and CDR2 FQGNSA. The CDR3 sequence is 12 residues long. The CDR3 nucleotides are TGTGCCAGCAGCTCCGACGGATATGGCTACACCTTC. Translated, it gives CASSSDGYGYTF.

This clonotype appeared a few times. The V and J genes are TRBV20-1 and TRBJ1-5, with a weak D call TRBD1 (5 bases). Germline CDR1 DFQATT, CDR2 SNEGSKA (reference sequence). V lost 3 bases and J lost 1, with 22 bases in between. CDR3 length: 18 amino acids. In DNA form, the CDR3 reads TGCAGTGCTAGTCGAGTGGGGCTTTTGCCGAAGAGCAATCAGCCCCAGCATTTT. It specifies CSASRVGLLPKSNQPQHF.

This clonotype showed up just a few times. The CDR3 DNA reads as TGCGCCAGCAGCCTGTCGAAGGGGACTGAAGCTTTCTTT. Translated: CASSLSKGTEAFF. The chain is built from TRBV5-1 and TRBJ1-1; TRBD1 might be the D (5 bases). The length of the CDR3 is 13 residues. The ends were cut back, 4 bases at V and 5 bases at J, with 12 bases in the middle. Germline V gene data show CDR1 as SGHRS and CDR2 as YFSETQ.

In this sample, this clonotype turned up many times. This sequence joins TRBV27 and TRBJ1-6, with D perhaps matching TRBD1 (6 bases). The CDR3 is made up of 15 amino acids. Germline values: CDR1 MNHEY, CDR2 SMNVEV (reference sequence). With 6 bases removed from V and 7 bases from J, the gap between germline ends came to 16 bases. CDR3 in amino acids: CASSPDRSRNSPLHF. The CDR3 DNA is TGTGCCAGCAGCCCCGACAGGTCTCGAAATTCACCCCTCCACTTT.

This clonotype was detected many times. The chain joins TRBV6-6 to TRBJ2-7; D ambiguous. The germline V and J ends were trimmed by 6 bases and 4 bases, with 7 bases remaining between them. The V gene's germline CDR1 is MNHNY and CDR2 SVGAGI (reference sequence). The CDR3 consists of 11 residues. The CDR3 DNA follows: TGTGCCAGCAGAAACCGGTACGAGCAGTACTTC. Its protein product is CASRNRYEQYF.

The V gene is TRBV29-1, the J gene TRBJ2-7; D unresolved. This CDR3 comprises 10 residues. Trimming stripped 4 bases from V and 6 bases from J, with 7 bases between. Germline-derived CDR1 and CDR2 are SQVTM and ANQGSEA. CDR3 nucleotide sequence: TGCAGCGTTGTAGTTCGCGAGCAGTACTTC. The encoded protein is CSVVVREQYF.

There are many counts of this clonotype. The rearrangement joins TRBV7-2 to TRBJ1-5; D gene unclear. Germline V gives CDR1 SGHTA, CDR2 FQGNSA. V lost 4 bases and J 4 bases, leaving 5 bases between the germline ends. The length of the CDR3 is 12 residues. The CDR3 sequence is CASSSYNQPQHF. In nucleotides, the CDR3 is TGTGCCAGCAGCTCTTATAATCAGCCCCAGCATTTT.